This T cell receptor beta chain was identified in a study of T cell repertoires in cytomegalovirus infection. MiXCR, run by TCRdb on the reads, gives a single entry per CDR3 protein. The sample has roughly 320,000 distinct CDR3 sequences, about a tenth seen once. This clonotype occurred many times. The CDR3 runs to 20 residues. The V end lost 4 bases, the J end lost 8 bases, and 32 bases lay between the germline ends. Per the germline V gene, CDR1 is SGHVS and CDR2 is FQNEAQ. This sequence originates from a human donor in good health (CMV status not recorded). Some clones in this sample may be carry-over from other donors' samples. The rearrangement joins TRBV7-8 to TRBJ1-4, with D perhaps matching TRBD1 (5 bases). Sequencing was performed on PBMCs. The CDR3, as DNA: TGTGCCAGCAGCTCTCATCGGATGGGGTCCGGCTTGGGGCTAAGGGAAAAACTGTTTTTT. It translates to CASSSHRMGSGLGLREKLFF.